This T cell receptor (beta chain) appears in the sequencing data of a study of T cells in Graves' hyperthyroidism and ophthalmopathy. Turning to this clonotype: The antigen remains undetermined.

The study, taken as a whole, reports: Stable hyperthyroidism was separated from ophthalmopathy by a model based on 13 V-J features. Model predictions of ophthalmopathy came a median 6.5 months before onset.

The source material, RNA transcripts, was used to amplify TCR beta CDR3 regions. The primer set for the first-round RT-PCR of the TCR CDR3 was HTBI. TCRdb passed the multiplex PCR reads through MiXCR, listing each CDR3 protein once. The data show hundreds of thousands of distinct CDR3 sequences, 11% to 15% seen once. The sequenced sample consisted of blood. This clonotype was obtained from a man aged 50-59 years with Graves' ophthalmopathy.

CDR3: CASSSFTGTAANYGYTF. The CDR3 coding sequence is TGTGCCAGCAGTTCCTTTACAGGGACGGCCGCTAACTATGGCTACACCTTC. V and J are TRBV28 and TRBJ1-2; tentatively, D is TRBD1 (6 bases). The V end was cut by 4 bases, the J end by 0 bases, with 18 bases between. Germline lookup yields CDR1 MDHEN and CDR2 SYDVKM. This CDR3 contains 17 residues.